Each of the 25 T cell receptor beta chains below was sequenced from the same sample in a study of blood T cell repertoires in COVID-19 (dated by TCRdb to 2018 to 2020). Library preparation was by the immunoSEQ multiplex PCR assay. Sourced from immuneACCESS, this table was stored by TCRdb with only in-frame sequences that have V and J called. A share of the clones is absent; for the studies checked, an unresolved V gene accounts for under half, and the remainder has no known explanation. In all, the sample holds about 240,000 clones, and just under 85% of those were seen once. Roughly a tenth of the sample lies in the top ten. Sequencing was performed on peripheral blood. These receptors were taken from a woman older than 75 with acute or convalescent COVID-19.

The V and J genes are TRBV7-9 and TRBJ2-2, with 7 bases lining up with TRBD2. CDR1 and CDR2 (germline): SEHNR, FQNEAQ (reference sequence). Trimming at V came to 5 bases and at J to 2 bases, leaving 5 bases not matched to a gene. The CDR3 length is 15 residues. CDR3 sequence: CASSPRTRNTGELFF. The CDR3 DNA is TGTGCCAGCAGCCCCAGGACTAGAAACACCGGGGAGCTGTTTTTT. Full variable domain (outside the CDR3, taken from reference TRBV7-9 and TRBJ2-2): DTGVSQNPRHKITKRGQNVTFRCDPISEHNRLYWYRQTLGQGPEFLTYFQNEAQLEKSRLLSDRFSAERPKGSFSTLEIQRTEQGDSAMYLCASSPRTRNTGELFFGEGSRLTVL.

The V and J genes are TRBV7-9 and TRBJ1-1; D is undetermined. V was pared by 5 bases and J by 9 bases, with 22 bases between. This CDR3 spans 15 amino acids. Germline lookup yields CDR1 SEHNR and CDR2 FQNEAQ (reference sequence). For the CDR3, the DNA is TGTGCCAGCAGCCCCGTAACGGGAATAACACTGAAAGCTTTCTTT. It encodes CASSPVTGITLKAFF. Full variable domain (outside the CDR3, taken from reference TRBV7-9 and TRBJ1-1): DTGVSQNPRHKITKRGQNVTFRCDPISEHNRLYWYRQTLGQGPEFLTYFQNEAQLEKSRLLSDRFSAERPKGSFSTLEIQRTEQGDSAMYLCASSPVTGITLKAFFGQGTRLTVV.

The CDR3 loop is CASSLAGGWTEAFF. CDR3 DNA: TGTGCCAGCAGCTTAGCCGGGGGGTGGACTGAAGCTTTCTTT. V gene TRBV11-2 combines with J gene TRBJ1-1, with D possibly being TRBD1 (5 bases). The germline V and J ends were trimmed by 1 base and 5 bases, with 11 bases remaining between them. The germline gives CDR1 SGHAT, CDR2 FQNNGV. This CDR3 is 14 amino acids long.

The chain's CDR3 is CASSLAGASGGRGQFF. As DNA, the CDR3 is TGTGCCAGCAGCTTGGCCGGGGCTAGCGGGGGGCGTGGGCAGTTCTTC. The chain couples TRBV5-4 to TRBJ2-1; 11 positions agree with TRBD2. CDR3 length equals 16 residues. Germline V CDR1 and CDR2: SGHNT, YYREEE (reference sequence). The V and J ends lost 0 bases and 12 bases, in that order; junction bases with no gene match: 11.

This sequence joins TRBV28 and TRBJ2-2, with D possibly being TRBD1 (5 bases). Deletions cut 6 bases from V and 7 bases from J, with 12 bases between. Germline-derived CDR1 and CDR2 are MDHEN and SYDVKM. The CDR3 extends over 13 amino acids. The CDR3 nucleotides read TGTGCCAGCAGGCCGCAGGGTGACGGGGAGCTGTTTTTT. Protein sequence: CASRPQGDGELFF.

The CDR3 nucleotides are TGTGCCAGCTCACCGAGACAGGCCGAAGCTTTCTTT. It codes for CASSPRQAEAFF. The rearrangement uses TRBV18 and TRBJ1-1; tentative D call: TRBD1 (6 bases). This CDR3 spans 12 amino acids. V lost 3 bases and J lost 8, with 10 bases in between. Germline V gene lookup returns CDR1 KGHSH and CDR2 LQKENI.

A few counts support this clone. The V gene is TRBV20-1, the J gene TRBJ1-1; D unclear. Germline assignment: CDR1 DFQATT and CDR2 SNEGSKA (reference sequence). Trimming cost V 8 bases and J 8 bases, with 12 bases left between them. This CDR3 spans 10 amino acids. The CDR3 DNA follows: TGCAGTTGCCCAGTCCCGGAAGCTTTCTTT. Translated: CSCPVPEAFF.

The chain is built from TRBV18 and TRBJ1-5, with no clear D. Trimming took 2 bases from V and 6 from J, leaving 11 bases between them. The CDR3 has 14 residues. The germline V gene has CDR1 KGHSH and CDR2 LQKENI. The CDR3 protein is CASSPNGVSQPQHF. For the CDR3, the DNA is TGTGCCAGCTCACCAAACGGTGTAAGTCAGCCCCAGCATTTT. The full variable domain, completed using reference TRBV18 and TRBJ1-5, is NAGVMQNPRHLVRRRGQEARLRCSPMKGHSHVYWYRQLPEEGLKFMVYLQKENIIDESGMPKERFSAEFPKEGPSILRIQQVVRGDSAAYFCASSPNGVSQPQHFGDGTRLSIL.

Worth noting for this clone: Within the sample, other DNA sequences also encode this same CDR3. The rearrangement joins TRBV18 to TRBJ1-2; no firm D call. The CDR3 runs 14 residues. In germline, CDR1 is KGHSH, CDR2 LQKENI. V was pared by 3 bases and J by 4 bases, with 12 bases between. CDR3 nucleotides: TGTGCCAGCTCACCTTCAGCAGGCGCCTATGGCTACACCTTC. Its protein product is CASSPSAGAYGYTF. Drawing the rest from reference TRBV18 and TRBJ1-2, the complete variable domain is NAGVMQNPRHLVRRRGQEARLRCSPMKGHSHVYWYRQLPEEGLKFMVYLQKENIIDESGMPKERFSAEFPKEGPSILRIQQVVRGDSAAYFCASSPSAGAYGYTFGSGTRLTVV.

This clone was observed a handful of times. The chain combines TRBV19 with TRBJ2-7; 12 positions agree with TRBD1. The CDR3 loop spans 17 amino acids. Germline V gene sequence: CDR1 LNHDA, CDR2 SQIVND (reference sequence). Unmatched junction bases numbered 11, after V lost 5 bases and J lost 3 bases. CDR3: CASSQGTGGPLIYEQYF. The CDR3 DNA sequence: TGTGCCAGTAGTCAAGGGACAGGGGGCCCTCTAATCTACGAGCAGTACTTC.

The V and J genes are TRBV2 and TRBJ2-1; unclear D gene. The CDR3 is 11 residues long. Deletions cut 2 bases from V and 12 bases from J, with 8 bases between. From germline, CDR1 is SNHLY and CDR2 FYNNEI. This CDR3 reads CASSEQVLQFF. CDR3 DNA sequence: TGTGCCAGCAGTGAACAGGTGTTGCAGTTCTTC.

This sequence joins TRBV30 and TRBJ2-2, with TRBD1 identical over 10 bases. V was pared by 0 bases and J by 5 bases, with 6 bases of the junction left unmatched. Germline V gene lookup returns CDR1 GTSNPN and CDR2 SVGIG (reference sequence). The CDR3 extends over 16 amino acids. The CDR3 is CAWSVRTGGITGELFF. For the CDR3, the DNA is TGTGCCTGGAGTGTTCGGACAGGGGGGATTACCGGGGAGCTGTTTTTT.

The rearrangement links TRBV20-1 to TRBJ1-4; D is unclear. The germline CDR1 and CDR2 sequences are DFQATT and SNEGSKA (reference sequence). Trimming removed 3 bases from V and 4 bases from J, with 9 bases in between. The CDR3 totals 13 residues. CDR3 in amino acids: CSASYSYNEKLFF. The CDR3 DNA reads TGCAGTGCTAGTTATAGTTATAATGAAAAACTGTTTTTT.

V usage is TRBV7-9 and J usage is TRBJ2-1, with TRBD2 matching 14 bases. The CDR3 length is 20 residues. After removal of 5 bases from V and 0 bases from J, the junction contained 12 bases not matched to a gene. Germline V CDR1 and CDR2: SEHNR, FQNEAQ (reference sequence). Here the CDR3 reads CASSTYRLAGGLSSYNEQFF. The CDR3, as DNA: TGTGCCAGCAGCACCTACCGACTAGCGGGGGGGCTAAGCTCCTACAATGAGCAGTTCTTC.

The chain has TRBV5-6 and TRBJ1-2, with D uncertain. This CDR3 contains 13 residues. Trimming shortened V by 1 base and J by 6 bases, and 10 bases separated the two germline ends. Germline V CDR1 and CDR2: SGHDT, YYEEEE. CDR3 in amino acids: CASSLYRGNGYTF. In DNA, the CDR3 is TGTGCCAGCAGCTTGTATCGGGGTAATGGCTACACCTTC.

V usage is TRBV7-9 and J usage is TRBJ1-1; D is unresolved. Germline CDR1 SEHNR, CDR2 FQNEAQ (reference sequence). The CDR3 is 13 amino acids. The V gene lost 1 base and the J gene lost 9 bases, with 12 bases spanning the gap. As DNA, the CDR3 is TGTGCCAGCAGCTTAGTTGGGGAGGGTCAAGCTTTCTTT. Translating gives CASSLVGEGQAFF. The variable domain in full, with the rest retrieved from reference TRBV7-9 and TRBJ1-1, is DTGVSQNPRHKITKRGQNVTFRCDPISEHNRLYWYRQTLGQGPEFLTYFQNEAQLEKSRLLSDRFSAERPKGSFSTLEIQRTEQGDSAMYLCASSLVGEGQAFFGQGTRLTVV.

This clone has only a few counts. The chain joins TRBV27 to TRBJ1-6; unclear D gene. Germline V gene data show CDR1 as MNHEY and CDR2 as SMNVEV (reference sequence). V was clipped by 3 bases and J by 8 bases, with 8 bases between them. This CDR3 has 13 residues. CDR3 nucleotides: TGTGCCAGCAGTTTGGAGATTTATTCACCCCTCCACTTT. It specifies CASSLEIYSPLHF.

This chain connects TRBV6-4 to TRBJ1-1; D might be TRBD1 (5 bases). Trimming took 6 bases from V and 1 from J, leaving 12 bases between them. The germline CDR1 and CDR2 sequences are MRHNA and SNTAGT. This CDR3 has 14 residues. CDR3 amino acids: CASRATGSNTEAFF. CDR3 DNA sequence: TGTGCCAGCAGGGCTACAGGTTCGAACACTGAAGCTTTCTTT.

This clone was seen a handful of times. The CDR3 nucleotides are TGTGCTAGTGGTTTGCCTGGGACTAGCGGCCAAGAGACCCAGTACTTC. It encodes CASGLPGTSGQETQYF. This chain connects TRBV12-5 to TRBJ2-5; 11 nucleotides agree with TRBD2. The CDR3 loop spans 16 amino acids. Germline-derived CDR1 and CDR2 are LGHNT and FRNRAP. J gave up 1 base and V 2 bases, and 3 bases lay outside the gene matches.

This chain connects TRBV6-5 to TRBJ1-5; a possible D gene is TRBD1 (6 bases). Trimming took off 7 bases at V and 5 bases at J, with 12 bases between the two ends. This CDR3 contains 13 residues. CDR1 MNHEY and CDR2 SVGAGI come from the germline V gene. The CDR3 nucleotides read TGTGCCAGCAAATCCGCAGGGGATCAGCCCCAGCATTTT. Its translation: CASKSAGDQPQHF.

The rearrangement joins TRBV6-2 or TRBV6-3 to TRBJ1-6; TRBD1 matches 10 bases. Germline V gene lookup returns CDR1 MNHEY and CDR2 SVGEGT. The trim removed 4 bases at V and 9 bases at J, leaving 6 bases unmatched. The length of the CDR3 is 15 residues. The CDR3 sequence is CASSLRDRGGSPLHF. CDR3 nucleotides: TGTGCCAGCAGTTTAAGGGACAGGGGTGGTTCACCCCTCCACTTT.

This clone was seen a single time. The chain links TRBV7-8 to TRBJ2-7, with TRBD1 matching over 7 bases. The CDR3 contains 15 residues. Germline V gene lookup returns CDR1 SGHVS and CDR2 FQNEAQ. V shed 1 base, J shed 3 bases, and the junction held 6 bases outside the gene matches. CDR3 nucleotides: TGTGCCAGCAGCTTAGGACAGGGTCTGGACTACGAGCAGTACTTC. Protein: CASSLGQGLDYEQYF.

This chain connects TRBV2 to TRBJ1-1, with no clear D. V shed 3 bases and J shed 2 bases, with 7 bases lying between them. The CDR3 is 13 amino acids. Germline values: CDR1 SNHLY, CDR2 FYNNEI. This CDR3 is CASSERSNTEAFF. DNA for the CDR3: TGTGCCAGCAGTGAGCGTTCTAACACTGAAGCTTTCTTT. The full variable domain, with the rest looked up from reference TRBV2 and TRBJ1-1, is EPEVTQTPSHQVTQMGQEVILRCVPISNHLYFYWYRQILGQKVEFLVSFYNNEISEKSEIFDDQFSVERPDGSNFTLKIRSTKLEDSAMYFCASSERSNTEAFFGQGTRLTVV.

V usage is TRBV30 and J usage is TRBJ1-2, with D possibly being TRBD1 (6 bases). The CDR3 loop spans 13 amino acids. CDR1 GTSNPN and CDR2 SVGIG come from the germline V gene (reference sequence). Deletions cut 1 base from V and 5 bases from J, with 11 bases between. The CDR3 protein is CAWSGSRGYGYTF. The CDR3 coding sequence is TGTGCCTGGAGTGGCTCCAGGGGATATGGCTACACCTTC.

The chain uses TRBV7-3 and TRBJ2-7, with 9 positions matching TRBD2. The CDR3 extends over 16 amino acids. Trimming cost V 6 bases and J 0 bases; bases outside gene matches: 9. Germline CDR1 is SGHTA and CDR2 is FQGTGA. The CDR3 sequence: CASSHHSGGLSYEQYF. The CDR3 coding sequence is TGTGCCAGCAGTCATCATAGCGGGGGCCTCTCCTACGAGCAGTACTTC. Drawing the rest from reference TRBV7-3 and TRBJ2-7, the complete variable domain is GAGVSQTPSNKVTEKGKYVELRCDPISGHTALYWYRQSLGQGPEFLIYFQGTGAADDSGLPNDRFFAVRPEGSVSTLKIQRTERGDSAVYLCASSHHSGGLSYEQYFGPGTRLTVT.